At least ten counts were recorded for the clone carrying this T cell receptor beta chain. As yet, its antigen is unknown. The data belong to a study of CD8+CD57+ T cells in acquired aplastic anemia. In the study overall: Isolated CD4+ and CD8+ cells, once sorted, yielded DNA averaging about 3.2 ug. Healthy donor CD4+ samples were sequenced to a depth that averaged about 10.8 million reads. General study results and limits: Shared by patients and controls, 25 to 30 CD8+ CDR3s were abundant in patients. Between the patient and control groups, CD8+ Simpson's diversity did not differ significantly.

TCR beta VDJ combinations and CDR3 sequences were profiled from genomic DNA. Each CDR3 protein gets one entry after TCRdb re-called the reads with MiXCR. The sample contains tens of thousands of distinct CDR3 sequences, roughly half of which appear only once. The CDR3 has 13 amino acids. Trimming took 3 bases from V and 1 from J, leaving 7 bases between them. CDR1 is MGHDK and CDR2 is SYGVNS in the germline V gene. The sequence was obtained from a human donor in good health, serving as a control. The chain recombines TRBV25-1 with TRBJ2-7; D gene ambiguous. Sample: sorted CD4+, CD8+, or CD8+CD57+ T cells (not recorded which) from PBMCs. The CDR3 loop is CASSDGISYEQYF. The CDR3, as DNA: TGTGCCAGCAGTGACGGCATTTCCTACGAGCAGTACTTC.